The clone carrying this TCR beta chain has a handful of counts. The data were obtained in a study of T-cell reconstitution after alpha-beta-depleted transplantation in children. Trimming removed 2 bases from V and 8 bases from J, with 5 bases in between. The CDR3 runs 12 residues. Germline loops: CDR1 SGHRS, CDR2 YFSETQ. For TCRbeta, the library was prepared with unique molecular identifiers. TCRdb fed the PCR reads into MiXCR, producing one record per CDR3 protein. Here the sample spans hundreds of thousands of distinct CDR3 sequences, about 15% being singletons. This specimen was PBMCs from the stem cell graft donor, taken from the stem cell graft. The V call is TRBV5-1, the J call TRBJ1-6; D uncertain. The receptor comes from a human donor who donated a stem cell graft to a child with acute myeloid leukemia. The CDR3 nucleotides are TGCGCCAGCAGCTTTTATGATTCACCCCTCCACTTT. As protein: CASSFYDSPLHF.